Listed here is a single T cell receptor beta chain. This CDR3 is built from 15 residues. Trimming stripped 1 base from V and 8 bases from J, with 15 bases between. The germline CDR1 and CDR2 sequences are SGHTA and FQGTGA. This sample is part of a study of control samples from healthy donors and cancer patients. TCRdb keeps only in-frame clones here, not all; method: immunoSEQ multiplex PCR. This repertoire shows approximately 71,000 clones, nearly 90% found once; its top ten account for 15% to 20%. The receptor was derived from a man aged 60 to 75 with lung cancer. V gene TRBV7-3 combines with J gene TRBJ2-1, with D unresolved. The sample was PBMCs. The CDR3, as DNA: TGTGCCAGCAGCTTAAGCCAGAATAGTGGGTATGAGCAGTTCTTC. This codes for CASSLSQNSGYEQFF.